The clone carrying this TCR beta chain was observed once. One junction end disagrees with the germline gene, perhaps due to a read error. The sample is drawn from a study of blood T cell repertoires in COVID-19. Overall study context: COVID-19 samples collected from the United States, Italy and Spain covered acute and convalescent phases. In each case, the material was cDNA or gDNA derived from T cells, B-cell-depleted T cells, or PBMCs.

Germline V gene data show CDR1 as SSHAT and CDR2 as FNYEAQ (reference sequence). CDR3 length: 13 amino acids. Methods used by the authors: Amplified reference gene primers provided the basis for estimating nucleated cell counts. TCRdb's copy holds only in-frame clones and misses some; the assay was immunoSEQ multiplex PCR. V and J calls and clone size are copied from that table; D and trimming were computed from the DNA. The sample lists over 120,000 clones; over 75% were seen once. Material for sequencing was peripheral blood. The TCR originated in a woman between 45 and 60 years old with acute or convalescent COVID-19. The chain combines TRBV7-7 with TRBJ2-1; 7 nucleotides line up with TRBD1. CDR3 amino acids: CASSPDRFRGQFF. The CDR3, as DNA: TGTGCTAGCAGCCCGGACAGGTTCCGGGGGCAGTTCTTC.